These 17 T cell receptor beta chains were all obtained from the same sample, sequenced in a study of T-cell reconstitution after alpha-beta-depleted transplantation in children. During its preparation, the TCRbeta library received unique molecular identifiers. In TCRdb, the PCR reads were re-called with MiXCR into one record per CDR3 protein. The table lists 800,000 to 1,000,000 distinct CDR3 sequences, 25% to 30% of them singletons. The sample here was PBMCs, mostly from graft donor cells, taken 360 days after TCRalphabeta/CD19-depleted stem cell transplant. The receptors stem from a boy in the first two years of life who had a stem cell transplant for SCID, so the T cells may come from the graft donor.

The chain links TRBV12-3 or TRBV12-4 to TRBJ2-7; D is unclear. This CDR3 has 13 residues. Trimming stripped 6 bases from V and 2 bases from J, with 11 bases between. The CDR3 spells CASSSADTYEQYF. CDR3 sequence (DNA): TGTGCCAGCAGCAGTGCCGATACCTACGAGCAGTACTTC.

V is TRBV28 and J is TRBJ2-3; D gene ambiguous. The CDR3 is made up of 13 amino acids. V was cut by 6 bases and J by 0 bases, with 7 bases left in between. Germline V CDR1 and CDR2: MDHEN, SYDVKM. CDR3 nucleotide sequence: TGTGCCAGCAGCAAACAAAGCACAGATACGCAGTATTTT. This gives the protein CASSKQSTDTQYF.

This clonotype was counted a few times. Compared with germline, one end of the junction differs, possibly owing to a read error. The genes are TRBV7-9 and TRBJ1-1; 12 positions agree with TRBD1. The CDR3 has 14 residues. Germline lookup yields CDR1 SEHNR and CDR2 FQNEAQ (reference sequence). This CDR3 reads CANSGGTGGVEAFF. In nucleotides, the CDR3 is TGTGCCAACAGCGGCGGGACAGGGGGCGTTGAAGCTTTCTTT. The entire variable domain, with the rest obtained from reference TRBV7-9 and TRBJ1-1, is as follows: DTGVSQNPRHKITKRGQNVTFRCDPISEHNRLYWYRQTLGQGPEFLTYFQNEAQLEKSRLLSDRFSAERPKGSFSTLEIQRTEQGDSAMYLCANSGGTGGVEAFFGQGTRLTVV.

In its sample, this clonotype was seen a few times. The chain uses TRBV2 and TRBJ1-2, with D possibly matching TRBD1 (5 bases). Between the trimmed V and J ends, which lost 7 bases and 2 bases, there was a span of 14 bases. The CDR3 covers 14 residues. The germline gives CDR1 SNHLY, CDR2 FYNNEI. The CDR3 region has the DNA TGTGCCAGCATCGCCGGGACGGCGAACTATGGCTACACCTTC. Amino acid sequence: CASIAGTANYGYTF.

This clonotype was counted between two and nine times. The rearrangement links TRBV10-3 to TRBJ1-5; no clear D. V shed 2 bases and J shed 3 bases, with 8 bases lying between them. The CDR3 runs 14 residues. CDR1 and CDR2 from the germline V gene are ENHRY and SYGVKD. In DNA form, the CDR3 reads TGTGCCATCAGTGAGAGTTTGGACAATCAGCCCCAGCATTTT. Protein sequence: CAISESLDNQPQHF.

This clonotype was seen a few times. The CDR3 region is CASSQVQGPYEQYF. CDR3 nucleotides: TGCGCCAGCAGCCAAGTACAGGGCCCCTACGAGCAGTACTTC. The genes are TRBV4-1 and TRBJ2-7; TRBD1 is a possible D gene (6 bases). The germline V and J ends were trimmed by 1 base and 2 bases, with 9 bases remaining between them. CDR1 and CDR2 from the germline V gene are MGHRA and YSYEKL. CDR3 length: 14 amino acids.

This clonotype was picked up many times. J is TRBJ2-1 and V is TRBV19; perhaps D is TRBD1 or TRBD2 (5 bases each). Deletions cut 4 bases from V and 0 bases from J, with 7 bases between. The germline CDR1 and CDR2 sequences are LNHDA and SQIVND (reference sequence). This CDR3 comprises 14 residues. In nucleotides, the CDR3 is TGTGCCAGTAGTACAGGGAGCTCCTACAATGAGCAGTTCTTC. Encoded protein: CASSTGSSYNEQFF.

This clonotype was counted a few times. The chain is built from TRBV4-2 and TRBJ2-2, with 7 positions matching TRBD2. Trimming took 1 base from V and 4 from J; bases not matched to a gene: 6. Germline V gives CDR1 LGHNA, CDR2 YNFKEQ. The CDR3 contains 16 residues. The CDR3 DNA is TGTGCCAGCAGCCAAGTTCAAGCGGGGCCCACCGGGGAGCTGTTTTTT. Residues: CASSQVQAGPTGELFF.

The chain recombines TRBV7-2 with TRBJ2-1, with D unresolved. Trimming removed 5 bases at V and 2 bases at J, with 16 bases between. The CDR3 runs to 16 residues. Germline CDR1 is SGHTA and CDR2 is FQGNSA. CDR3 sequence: CASSRSGTFPYNEQFF. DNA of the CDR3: TGTGCCAGCAGCCGATCGGGCACATTTCCCTACAATGAGCAGTTCTTC.

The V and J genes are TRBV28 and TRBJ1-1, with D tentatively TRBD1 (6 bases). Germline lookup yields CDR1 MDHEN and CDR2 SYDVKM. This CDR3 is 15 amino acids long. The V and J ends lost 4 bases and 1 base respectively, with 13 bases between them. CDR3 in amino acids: CASSWIRGRNTEAFF. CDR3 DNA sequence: TGTGCCAGCAGTTGGATCAGGGGCAGGAACACTGAAGCTTTCTTT.

The CDR3 sequence is CASSLEGGPIRETQYF. In DNA form, the CDR3 reads TGTGCCAGCAGCTTAGAAGGTGGCCCAATCCGGGAGACCCAGTACTTC. The V call is TRBV7-2, the J call TRBJ2-5; unclear D gene. Germline V gives CDR1 SGHTA, CDR2 FQGNSA. The CDR3 totals 16 residues. The V end was cut by 1 base, the J end by 5 bases, with 17 bases between.

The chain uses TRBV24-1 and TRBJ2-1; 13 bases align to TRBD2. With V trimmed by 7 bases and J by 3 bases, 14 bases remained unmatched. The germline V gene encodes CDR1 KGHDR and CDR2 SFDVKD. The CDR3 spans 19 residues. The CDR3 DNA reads TGTGCCACCAGCCCAACTCCGGGACTAGCGGGGACAAGCTACAATGAGCAGTTCTTC. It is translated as CATSPTPGLAGTSYNEQFF.

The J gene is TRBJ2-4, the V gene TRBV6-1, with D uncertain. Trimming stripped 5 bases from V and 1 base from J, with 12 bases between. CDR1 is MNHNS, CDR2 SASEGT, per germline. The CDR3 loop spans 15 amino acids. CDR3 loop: CASSKAIGAKNIQYF. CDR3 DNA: TGTGCCAGCAGTAAGGCCATCGGGGCCAAAAACATTCAGTACTTC.

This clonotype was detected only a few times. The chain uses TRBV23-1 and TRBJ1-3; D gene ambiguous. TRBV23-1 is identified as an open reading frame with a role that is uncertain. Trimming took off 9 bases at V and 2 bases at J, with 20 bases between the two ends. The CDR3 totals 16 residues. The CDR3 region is CARDYSTSNAGNTIYF. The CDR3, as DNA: TGCGCCAGAGATTATTCGACGTCGAATGCTGGAAACACCATATATTTT.

As DNA, the CDR3 is TGTGCCACCCGGGACAGAACCCATAATTCACCCCTCCACTTT. Amino acids: CATRDRTHNSPLHF. This sequence joins TRBV10-3 and TRBJ1-6; 7 nucleotides agree with TRBD1. The CDR3 sequence is 14 residues long. Germline loops: CDR1 ENHRY, CDR2 SYGVKD. V lost 10 bases, J lost 5 bases, and 8 bases stayed unmatched.

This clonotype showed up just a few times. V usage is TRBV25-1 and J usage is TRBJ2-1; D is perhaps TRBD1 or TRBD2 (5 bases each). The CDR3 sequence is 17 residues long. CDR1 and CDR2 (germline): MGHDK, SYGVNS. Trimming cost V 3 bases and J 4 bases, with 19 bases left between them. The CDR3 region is CASSDRAARGAYNEQFF. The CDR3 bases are TGTGCCAGCAGTGACCGCGCGGCGAGGGGAGCTTACAATGAGCAGTTCTTC.

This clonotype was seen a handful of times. The CDR3 DNA reads TGTGCCAGCAGACGACTTCCCAATCAGCCCCAGCATTTT. Translated, it gives CASRRLPNQPQHF. V is TRBV6-1 and J is TRBJ1-5; D is unclear. CDR1 is MNHNS, CDR2 SASEGT, per germline. This CDR3 is 13 amino acids long. Trimming cost V 6 bases and J 3 bases, with 9 bases left between them.